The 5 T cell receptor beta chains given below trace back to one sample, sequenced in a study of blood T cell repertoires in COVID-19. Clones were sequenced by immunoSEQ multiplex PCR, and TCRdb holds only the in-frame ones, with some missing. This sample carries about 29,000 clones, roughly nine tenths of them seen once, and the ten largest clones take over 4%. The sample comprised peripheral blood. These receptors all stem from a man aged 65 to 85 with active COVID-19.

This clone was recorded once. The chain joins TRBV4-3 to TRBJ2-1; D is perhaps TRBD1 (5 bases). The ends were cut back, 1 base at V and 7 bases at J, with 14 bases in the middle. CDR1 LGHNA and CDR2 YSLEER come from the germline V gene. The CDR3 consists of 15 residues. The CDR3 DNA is TGCGCCAGCAGCCAAGGCTGGGGCCCTATAAATGAGCAGTTCTTC. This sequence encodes CASSQGWGPINEQFF.

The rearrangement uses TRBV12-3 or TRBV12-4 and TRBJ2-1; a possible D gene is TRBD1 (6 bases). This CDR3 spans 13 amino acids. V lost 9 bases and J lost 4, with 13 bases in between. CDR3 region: CASTWTEYNEQFF. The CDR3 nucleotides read TGTGCCAGTACCTGGACAGAATACAATGAGCAGTTCTTC.

Written as DNA, the CDR3 is TGTGCCAGCACCAAATCTTCCAGCGGGGGGGTGTTTCAAGAGACCCAGTACTTC. This sequence encodes CASTKSSSGGVFQETQYF. The rearrangement links TRBV5-4 to TRBJ2-5, with 10 bases matching TRBD2. The V and J ends lost 6 bases and 2 bases, in that order; junction bases with no gene match: 16. The CDR3 has 18 residues. Germline-derived CDR1 and CDR2 are SGHNT and YYREEE (reference sequence).

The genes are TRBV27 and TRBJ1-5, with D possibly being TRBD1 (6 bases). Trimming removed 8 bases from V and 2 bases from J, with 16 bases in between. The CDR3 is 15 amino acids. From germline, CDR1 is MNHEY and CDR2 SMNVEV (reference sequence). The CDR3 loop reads CASSRGRGGNQPQHF. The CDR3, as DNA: TGTGCCAGCTCCCGGGGCAGGGGTGGCAATCAGCCCCAGCATTTT.

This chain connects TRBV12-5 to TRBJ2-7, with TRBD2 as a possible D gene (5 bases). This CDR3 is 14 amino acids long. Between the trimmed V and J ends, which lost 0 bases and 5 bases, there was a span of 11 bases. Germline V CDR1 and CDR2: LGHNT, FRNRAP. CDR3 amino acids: CASGLVLTGNEQYF. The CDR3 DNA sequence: TGTGCTAGTGGTTTGGTACTGACGGGGAACGAGCAGTACTTC.